These 29 T cell receptor beta chains were sequenced from one sample in a study of blood T cells in healthy people across ages. Then a second PCR, running about 6 to 11 cycles, was carried out with a sample-barcoded 5' primer and a J-beta primer mix. TCRdb independently ran MiXCR on the 5' RACE reads; one entry per CDR3 protein. The table lists around 1,900,000 distinct CDR3 sequences, 30% to 40% of them singletons. Sequenced material: blood. These receptors were collected from a human donor in good health.

V gene TRBV20-1 combines with J gene TRBJ1-5; 8 bases agree with TRBD1. Germline values: CDR1 DFQATT, CDR2 SNEGSKA (reference sequence). This CDR3 is 15 amino acids long. V was clipped by 3 bases and J by 3 bases; unmatched bases: 7. In DNA, the CDR3 is TGCAGTGCTAGTGCAGGACAGGGATTCAATCAGCCCCAGCATTTT. Translation: CSASAGQGFNQPQHF.

The genes are TRBV12-5 and TRBJ2-7; 13 nucleotides align to TRBD2. J gave up 3 bases and V 1 base, and 3 bases lay outside the gene matches. CDR3 length equals 16 residues. Germline V gene data show CDR1 as LGHNT and CDR2 as FRNRAP. As DNA, the CDR3 is TGTGCTAGTGGTTTGGAAAGGACTAGCGGGGGCTACGAGCAGTACTTC. As protein: CASGLERTSGGYEQYF.

This clonotype was seen once. V usage is TRBV5-1 and J usage is TRBJ2-1; tentative D call: TRBD1 (6 bases). The CDR3 has 16 amino acids. V lost 4 bases and J 9 bases, leaving 23 bases between the germline ends. CDR1 and CDR2 (germline): SGHRS, YFSETQ. DNA of the CDR3: TGCGCCAGCAGCGCCAGACAGGATCCGACCCGTGGTGAGCAGTTCTTC. As protein: CASSARQDPTRGEQFF.

This clonotype appeared a few times. The chain uses TRBV7-2 and TRBJ1-2; possibly TRBD1 for D (5 bases). V lost 2 bases and J lost 12, with 22 bases in between. CDR1 and CDR2 (germline): SGHTA, FQGNSA. CDR3 length: 15 residues. The CDR3 DNA reads TGTGCCAGCAGCTTATCTTTCTCCGGGGCAGGGAGGGACACCTTC. It specifies CASSLSFSGAGRDTF.

The chain combines TRBV7-8 with TRBJ2-7; D is unresolved. Germline V gene data show CDR1 as SGHVS and CDR2 as FQNEAQ. The germline V and J ends were trimmed by 5 bases and 6 bases, with 20 bases remaining between them. The CDR3 sequence is 15 residues long. CDR3 coding DNA: TGTGCCAGCAGCCCCGGGCCCCTCAGGACGTCCGAGCAGTACTTC. Its translation: CASSPGPLRTSEQYF.

This clonotype has at least ten counts. The chain recombines TRBV6-6 with TRBJ2-5; D is uncertain. CDR1 and CDR2 (germline): MNHNY, SVGAGI (reference sequence). V shed 2 bases and J shed 2 bases, with 9 bases lying between them. This CDR3 has 14 amino acids. CDR3 residues: CASSYNRDQETQYF. The CDR3 coding sequence is TGTGCCAGCAGTTACAATAGGGATCAAGAGACCCAGTACTTC.

This clonotype has just a few counts. The rearrangement links TRBV25-1 to TRBJ2-4, with D possibly being TRBD2 (7 bases). Gene TRBJ2-7 matches the end of the DNA better, so the J call may be wrong. Per the germline V gene, CDR1 is MGHDK and CDR2 is SYGVNS. The CDR3 loop spans 16 amino acids. In DNA, the CDR3 is TGTGCCAGCAAACCAAGAGGGGGGGGAGAGGCGGACGAGCAGTACTTC. Encoded protein: CASKPRGGGEADEQYF.

The rearrangement uses TRBV29-1 and TRBJ1-5, with D uncertain. The CDR3 covers 11 residues. Germline-derived CDR1 and CDR2 are SQVTM and ANQGSEA. Trimming shortened V by 5 bases and J by 11 bases, and 13 bases separated the two germline ends. The CDR3 protein is CSVRVFTAQHF. In DNA form, the CDR3 reads TGCAGCGTTAGGGTCTTTACGGCCCAGCATTTT.

This clonotype came up a few times. V and J are TRBV9 and TRBJ2-7; the match to TRBD1 covers 8 bases. This CDR3 spans 18 amino acids. The V gene's germline CDR1 is SGDLS and CDR2 YYNGEE. V dropped 0 bases and J dropped 4; count of bases not matched to a gene: 15. The CDR3 nucleotides read TGTGCCAGCAGCGTAGAGGTAATCGACGGGACAGGCGCGTACGAGCAGTACTTC. This gives the protein CASSVEVIDGTGAYEQYF. Full variable domain (rest looked up from reference TRBV9 and TRBJ2-7): DSGVTQTPKHLITATGQRVTLRCSPRSGDLSVYWYQQSLDQGLQFLIQYYNGEERAKGNILERFSAQQFPDLHSELNLSSLELGDSALYFCASSVEVIDGTGAYEQYFGPGTRLTVT.

The chain uses TRBV13 and TRBJ2-5; D may be TRBD1 (6 bases). The CDR3 totals 16 residues. V lost 5 bases, J lost 0 bases, and 16 bases lay in between. Germline V lookup: CDR1 PRHDT, CDR2 FYEKMQ (reference sequence). The CDR3 region is CASSPLEGENQETQYF. In DNA, the CDR3 is TGTGCCAGCAGCCCCCTTGAGGGGGAAAACCAAGAGACCCAGTACTTC.

This chain's CDR3 is CASSPRTGIRNEQFF. The CDR3 nucleotides read TGTGCCAGCAGCCCCCGGACAGGGATTCGGAATGAGCAGTTCTTC. The rearrangement uses TRBV11-2 and TRBJ2-1, with TRBD1 matching over 8 bases. CDR3 size: 15 residues. Germline lookup yields CDR1 SGHAT and CDR2 FQNNGV. J gave up 7 bases and V 5 bases, and 10 bases lay outside the gene matches.

This chain connects TRBV7-8 to TRBJ1-2, with no clear D. CDR3 length: 15 residues. Germline assignment: CDR1 SGHVS and CDR2 FQNEAQ. V was pared by 5 bases and J by 4 bases, with 17 bases between. CDR3 DNA: TGTGCCAGCAGCCGCCGGGCCCTCGACACCTATGGCTACACCTTC. Protein product: CASSRRALDTYGYTF.

V is TRBV12-3 or TRBV12-4 and J is TRBJ2-1; D gene unclear. V was pared by 5 bases and J by 0 bases, with 8 bases between. The CDR3 is made up of 14 amino acids. The CDR3 DNA reads TGTGCCAGCAGTGATTTAATCTCCTACAATGAGCAGTTCTTC. Protein sequence: CASSDLISYNEQFF.

This clonotype was picked up a small number of times. The chain has TRBV20-1 and TRBJ2-7, with a weak D call TRBD1 (6 bases). Germline V gene lookup returns CDR1 DFQATT and CDR2 SNEGSKA (reference sequence). V gave up 5 bases and J gave up 6 bases, with 20 bases separating them. CDR3 length equals 14 residues. CDR3: CSALLGRGLSEQYF. For the CDR3, the DNA is TGCAGTGCTCTGCTTGGCAGGGGATTGTCCGAGCAGTACTTC.

This clonotype was observed many times. The chain joins TRBV14 to TRBJ1-5, with no clear D. Looked up from germline, CDR1 is SGHDN and CDR2 is FVKESK. The length of the CDR3 is 13 residues. Between the trimmed V and J ends, which lost 4 bases and 5 bases, there was a span of 9 bases. For the CDR3, the DNA is TGTGCCAGCAGCCCCGGGGAGGATCAGCCCCAGCATTTT. It translates to CASSPGEDQPQHF.

The chain joins TRBV7-2 to TRBJ1-1, with D unclear. There are 14 residues in the CDR3. Trimming removed 5 bases at V and 2 bases at J, with 12 bases between. Germline-derived CDR1 and CDR2 are SGHTA and FQGNSA. The CDR3 nucleotides are TGTGCCAGCAGCGGATTGGGAGTTAACACTGAAGCTTTCTTT. As protein: CASSGLGVNTEAFF.

The chain employs TRBV10-3 and TRBJ1-1, with 10 bases that match TRBD1. Germline V lookup: CDR1 ENHRY, CDR2 SYGVKD. This CDR3 spans 14 amino acids. Trimming cost V 6 bases and J 4 bases; bases outside gene matches: 5. CDR3 nucleotide sequence: TGTGCCATCAGGGGGACAGGGGATGGCACTGAAGCTTTCTTT. Protein sequence: CAIRGTGDGTEAFF.

V and J are TRBV12-3 or TRBV12-4 and TRBJ2-4, with D maybe TRBD2 (6 bases). The CDR3 extends over 14 amino acids. V lost 7 bases, J lost 10 bases, and 20 bases lay in between. CDR3 sequence reads: CASTLRRGIGIQYF. The CDR3 nucleotides are TGTGCCAGCACCCTAAGGAGGGGAATAGGTATTCAGTACTTC.

This clonotype has just a few counts. This chain connects TRBV7-2 to TRBJ1-4; 8 nucleotides line up with TRBD1. Trimming took 3 bases from V and 3 from J; bases not matched to a gene: 12. Germline loops: CDR1 SGHTA, CDR2 FQGNSA. The CDR3 loop spans 18 amino acids. For the CDR3, the DNA is TGTGCCAGCAGCTTCTATAGCCAGGGGGCTTCGGCTAATGAAAAACTGTTTTTT. Its translation is CASSFYSQGASANEKLFF.

This clonotype has more than one count but fewer than ten. This chain uses TRBV20-1 with TRBJ1-2; a weak D match, TRBD1 (6 bases). V was trimmed by 1 base and J by 5 bases, leaving 14 bases between them. The CDR3 totals 14 residues. Germline-derived CDR1 and CDR2 are DFQATT and SNEGSKA (reference sequence). The CDR3 protein is CSARAGAGGYGYTF. CDR3 nucleotide sequence: TGCAGTGCTAGAGCGGGGGCCGGCGGTTATGGCTACACCTTC.

This clonotype was picked up a small number of times. The chain combines TRBV7-2 with TRBJ2-7; 7 bases match TRBD1. CDR1 and CDR2 (germline): SGHTA, FQGNSA. The CDR3 loop spans 15 amino acids. Trimming removed 2 bases from V and 4 bases from J; junction bases left unmatched: 8. The CDR3 bases are TGTGCCAGCAGCTTATACCGGACAGGAGTTTACGAGCAGTACTTC. This translates into CASSLYRTGVYEQYF.

V usage is TRBV6-5 and J usage is TRBJ2-5; 9 bases map to TRBD2. The germline gives CDR1 MNHEY, CDR2 SVGAGI. The CDR3 contains 15 residues. Germline trimming cut 5 bases from V and 4 bases from J; bases unmatched to any gene: 8. The CDR3 sequence: CASSRGGAEGETQYF. The CDR3 DNA follows: TGTGCCAGCAGTCGCGGGGGGGCCGAAGGAGAGACCCAGTACTTC.

This clonotype was counted a few times. The gene calls are TRBV6-1 and TRBJ2-7; no clear D. The germline gives CDR1 MNHNS, CDR2 SASEGT. The ends were cut back, 0 bases at V and 3 bases at J, with 12 bases in the middle. This CDR3 is 15 amino acids long. DNA for the CDR3: TGTGCCAGCAGTGAAGCGCTAAGTTCCGACTACGAGCAGTACTTC. It is translated as CASSEALSSDYEQYF.

This clonotype was observed a handful of times. The chain carries TRBV6-4 and TRBJ2-2; D remains ambiguous. V was clipped by 4 bases and J by 4 bases, with 10 bases between them. The germline CDR1 and CDR2 sequences are MRHNA and SNTAGT. The CDR3 has 14 amino acids. Written as DNA, the CDR3 is TGTGCCAGCAGTGCAAGGGTGGGCACCGGGGAGCTGTTTTTT. Protein sequence: CASSARVGTGELFF.

The sample holds a few counts of this clonotype. The chain uses TRBV6-5 and TRBJ2-3; D perhaps matches TRBD1 (5 bases). The CDR3 has 15 amino acids. Trimming cost V 0 bases and J 2 bases, with 9 bases left between them. Germline values: CDR1 MNHEY, CDR2 SVGAGI. The CDR3 protein is CASSYSDSYTDTQYF. The CDR3 nucleotides are TGTGCCAGCAGTTACTCCGACAGTTACACAGATACGCAGTATTTT.

The gene calls are TRBV4-1 and TRBJ2-1; D is unclear. The V gene's germline CDR1 is MGHRA and CDR2 YSYEKL. The CDR3 is 13 residues long. The germline V and J ends were trimmed by 0 bases and 5 bases, with 5 bases remaining between them. CDR3 in DNA: TGCGCCAGCAGCCAAGATGGTGACAATGAGCAGTTCTTC. This codes for CASSQDGDNEQFF.

A few counts support this clonotype. The chain combines TRBV5-1 with TRBJ2-5, with 9 positions matching TRBD1. The J call is doubtful: the DNA matches TRBJ2-7 better. Germline CDR1 and CDR2: SGHRS and YFSETQ. The CDR3 loop spans 15 amino acids. The DNA of the CDR3 is TGCGCCAGCAGCTTGGCAGGGACAGGGTTAGTCGAGCAGTACTTC. Its protein product is CASSLAGTGLVEQYF.

The chain joins TRBV5-1 to TRBJ2-5; D perhaps matches TRBD1 (6 bases). Germline V gene lookup returns CDR1 SGHRS and CDR2 YFSETQ. The length of the CDR3 is 15 residues. V lost 3 bases, J lost 2 bases, and 14 bases lay in between. The CDR3 DNA reads TGCGCCAGCAGCTGGACCGGGACACATCAAGAGACCCAGTACTTC. It codes for CASSWTGTHQETQYF.

This chain links TRBV6-1 with TRBJ1-2; 9 bases fit TRBD1. V was clipped by 6 bases and J by 0 bases; unmatched bases: 5. This CDR3 has 15 amino acids. The germline CDR1 and CDR2 sequences are MNHNS and SASEGT. The chain's CDR3 is CASRTGQGPNYGYTF. The CDR3 bases are TGTGCCAGCAGGACTGGACAGGGGCCTAACTATGGCTACACCTTC.